These 31 T cell receptor beta chains were sequenced from one sample in a study of vaccination and CD4 T cells after COVID-19. Their antigens are not known. The assay that was used to sequence DNA from cultured CD4+ T cells was the Oncomine TCR Beta short-read assay. TCRdb passed the PCR reads through MiXCR, listing each CDR3 protein once. This table holds 12,000 or so distinct CDR3 sequences, roughly half found once. The sample's treatment: roughly nine-day PBMC culture with coronavirus spike peptide pools or control peptides (ViraFEST assay). Here the sequenced sample was cultured CD4+ T cells from blood, taken after SARS-CoV-2 vaccination. The receptors shown here come from a human donor with COVID-19.

The chain carries TRBV19 and TRBJ2-3, with a weak D call TRBD2 (6 bases). V was pared by 7 bases and J by 2 bases, with 7 bases between. Germline CDR1 and CDR2: LNHDA and SQIVND (reference sequence). The CDR3 has 12 residues. The CDR3 DNA is TGTGCCAGTAAGGGACTCACAGATACGCAGTATTTT. Its protein is CASKGLTDTQYF.

This chain uses TRBV6-5 with TRBJ2-3, with no clear D. Germline values: CDR1 MNHEY, CDR2 SVGAGI. Between the trimmed V and J ends, which lost 2 bases and 6 bases, there was a span of 9 bases. This CDR3 has 13 amino acids. The CDR3 region is CASSYRNWDTQYF. CDR3 DNA sequence: TGTGCCAGCAGTTACCGAAACTGGGATACGCAGTATTTT.

Judged by abundance, this clonotype is medium-sized. The V and J genes are TRBV20-1 and TRBJ1-5; a possible D gene is TRBD1 (5 bases). Per the germline V gene, CDR1 is DFQATT and CDR2 is SNEGSKA (reference sequence). This CDR3 region has 13 residues. Trimming took 4 bases from V and 0 from J, leaving 7 bases between them. CDR3 region: CSAMGDSNQPQHF. CDR3 bases: TGCAGTGCTATGGGGGATAGCAATCAGCCCCAGCATTTT.

The sample holds a few counts of this clonotype. The gene calls are TRBV6-1 and TRBJ2-7; weak D call: TRBD1 (5 bases). CDR3 size: 15 residues. V lost 7 bases and J 0 bases, leaving 16 bases between the germline ends. Germline values: CDR1 MNHNS, CDR2 SASEGT. The CDR3: CASTNRNPSSYEQYF. CDR3 nucleotides: TGTGCCAGCACCAACAGGAACCCAAGCTCCTACGAGCAGTACTTC.

The chain recombines TRBV7-8 with TRBJ1-1; 9 bases are a match to TRBD1. The junction had 5 bases not matched to a gene; V was cut back by 2 bases and J by 1 base. Germline V gene lookup returns CDR1 SGHVS and CDR2 FQNEAQ. The CDR3 runs 16 residues. The CDR3 reads CASSLSTGGWNTEAFF. CDR3 DNA sequence: TGTGCCAGCAGCTTATCTACAGGGGGCTGGAACACTGAAGCTTTCTTT. Together with reference TRBV7-8 and TRBJ1-1, the CDR3 gives the full variable domain: GAGVSQSPRYKVAKRGQDVALRCDPISGHVSLFWYQQALGQGPEFLTYFQNEAQLDKSGLPSDRFFAERPEGSVSTLKIQRTQQEDSAVYLCASSLSTGGWNTEAFFGQGTRLTVV.

The chain uses TRBV20-1 and TRBJ2-5, with D perhaps TRBD2 (7 bases). This CDR3 contains 14 residues. Trimming took 5 bases from V and 5 from J, leaving 18 bases between them. CDR1 is DFQATT, CDR2 SNEGSKA, per germline (reference sequence). In DNA, the CDR3 is TGCAGTGCTGGCGGGGGAGGGACAAGGGAGACCCAGTACTTC. It is translated as CSAGGGGTRETQYF.

DNA for the CDR3: TGTGCCAGCAGCTCGGGGGTCTCCTACAATGAGCAGTTCTTC. This encodes CASSSGVSYNEQFF. This sequence joins TRBV7-2 and TRBJ2-1, with a possible D match to TRBD2 (6 bases). V was trimmed by 4 bases and J by 0 bases, leaving 7 bases between them. Germline assignment: CDR1 SGHTA and CDR2 FQGNSA. The CDR3 has 14 amino acids.

The chain combines TRBV6-4 with TRBJ1-2, with D maybe TRBD1 (5 bases). The CDR3 is made up of 14 amino acids. Germline values: CDR1 MRHNA, CDR2 SNTAGT. V lost 10 bases and J lost 8, with 23 bases in between. The CDR3 sequence is CAIINRDGGIGYTF. The CDR3 nucleotides are TGTGCCATCATTAACCGGGACGGTGGGATAGGCTACACCTTC.

This rearrangement joins TRBV15 to TRBJ2-5; TRBD2 might be the D (6 bases). Germline V gene data show CDR1 as LNHNV and CDR2 as YYDKDF (reference sequence). Trimming cost V 1 base and J 1 base, with 13 bases left between them. There are 16 residues in the CDR3. The CDR3 loop reads CATSRVLTRAQETQYF. DNA of the CDR3: TGTGCCACCAGCAGAGTCCTGACTAGGGCCCAAGAGACCCAGTACTTC.

CDR3: CASRGGLPYEQYF. In nucleotides, the CDR3 is TGTGCCAGCAGAGGGGGCCTCCCCTACGAGCAGTACTTC. The V and J genes are TRBV6-1 and TRBJ2-7; TRBD1 agrees at 7 bases. Trimming at V came to 6 bases and at J to 2 bases, leaving 4 bases not matched to a gene. The CDR3 is made up of 13 amino acids. The germline CDR1 and CDR2 sequences are MNHNS and SASEGT.

The chain employs TRBV4-1 and TRBJ2-4, with D unresolved. The germline V gene has CDR1 MGHRA and CDR2 YSYEKL. The CDR3 spans 13 residues. V lost 0 bases to trimming and J lost 6 bases, with 6 bases between them. CDR3 sequence reads: CASSQDFINIQYF. In DNA form, the CDR3 reads TGCGCCAGCAGCCAAGATTTCATAAACATTCAGTACTTC.

The chain has TRBV5-5 and TRBJ2-3; D not certain. With 0 bases removed from V and 3 bases from J, the gap between germline ends came to 8 bases. Looked up from germline, CDR1 is SGHKS and CDR2 is YYEKEE (reference sequence). CDR3 size: 14 residues. In DNA form, the CDR3 reads TGTGCCAGCAGCTTGGGGGTGCAGACAGATACGCAGTATTTT. Its protein product is CASSLGVQTDTQYF.

The rearrangement uses TRBV29-1 and TRBJ1-1; weak D call: TRBD1 (6 bases). The CDR3 extends over 14 amino acids. The V end was cut by 7 bases, the J end by 0 bases, with 15 bases between. The germline V gene encodes CDR1 SQVTM and CDR2 ANQGSEA. DNA of the CDR3: TGCAGCGCCGAACCCACAGGGATGAACACTGAAGCTTTCTTT. Its protein product is CSAEPTGMNTEAFF.

The V gene is TRBV20-1, the J gene TRBJ2-3; 13 bases are shared with TRBD2. Germline V CDR1 and CDR2: DFQATT, SNEGSKA (reference sequence). The CDR3 is 18 amino acids. V lost 3 bases and J lost 2; bases outside the gene matches: 11. CDR3: CSASGLAGDATPTDTQYF. For the CDR3, the DNA is TGCAGTGCTAGCGGACTAGCGGGGGATGCTACCCCCACAGATACGCAGTATTTT.

This chain connects TRBV19 to TRBJ2-3; TRBD2 agrees at 11 bases. There are 18 residues in the CDR3. Germline assignment: CDR1 LNHDA and CDR2 SQIVND (reference sequence). The V and J ends lost 1 base and 0 bases, in that order; junction bases with no gene match: 6. The CDR3 reads CASSIGLAGGLSTDTQYF. The CDR3 DNA is TGTGCCAGTAGTATAGGCCTAGCGGGGGGCCTTAGCACAGATACGCAGTATTTT.

This clonotype was picked up a small number of times. CDR3 residues: CATTQQGAAQPQHF. Written as DNA, the CDR3 is TGTGCCACCACACAACAGGGGGCCGCTCAGCCCCAGCATTTT. The rearrangement uses TRBV24-1 and TRBJ1-5; 9 nucleotides align to TRBD1. This CDR3 contains 14 residues. CDR1 KGHDR and CDR2 SFDVKD come from the germline V gene. J lost 6 bases, V lost 8 bases, and 7 bases had no gene match.

This clonotype was picked up one time. This sequence joins TRBV15 and TRBJ1-1, with D uncertain. This CDR3 is 15 amino acids long. CDR1 is LNHNV, CDR2 YYDKDF, per germline (reference sequence). Trimming took 0 bases from V and 9 from J, leaving 17 bases between them. The CDR3 is CATSREGVMGKQAFF. CDR3 DNA: TGTGCCACCAGCAGAGAAGGCGTGATGGGAAAGCAAGCTTTCTTT.

The chain recombines TRBV7-8 with TRBJ2-7, with D unresolved. This CDR3 spans 14 amino acids. Per germline, CDR1 SGHVS and CDR2 FQNEAQ. The V end was cut by 5 bases, the J end by 7 bases, with 18 bases between. CDR3 DNA sequence: TGTGCCAGCAGCCCCCTATATCAATTGGGTGAGCAGTACTTC. Encoded protein: CASSPLYQLGEQYF.

The chain combines TRBV28 with TRBJ1-5, with 7 bases that match TRBD1. The CDR3 contains 13 residues. The V segment lost 3 bases and the J segment 10 bases; nucleotides outside the gene matches: 6. Germline CDR1 is MDHEN and CDR2 is SYDVKM. This chain's CDR3 is CASSLGRGFPQHF. For the CDR3, the DNA is TGTGCCAGCAGTTTGGGCAGGGGGTTTCCCCAGCATTTT.

This clonotype is classed as medium-sized. This chain connects TRBV19 to TRBJ1-5, with TRBD1 matching 7 bases. There are 14 residues in the CDR3. Losses at the gene ends were 6 bases for V and 0 bases for J; bases not matched to a gene: 2. The germline V gene has CDR1 LNHDA and CDR2 SQIVND (reference sequence). CDR3 loop: CASRGGTSNQPQHF. The CDR3 DNA reads TGTGCCAGTAGAGGGGGCACTAGCAATCAGCCCCAGCATTTT.

This clonotype appeared a few times. The chain carries TRBV7-2 and TRBJ1-2; 9 bases match TRBD1. Germline CDR1 and CDR2: SGHTA and FQGNSA. Trimming took 3 bases from V and 6 from J; bases not matched to a gene: 2. The CDR3 has 13 residues. CDR3 loop: CASSFRTGDGYTF. DNA for the CDR3: TGTGCCAGCAGCTTTAGGACAGGGGATGGCTACACCTTC.

The gene calls are TRBV6-1 and TRBJ1-1; D is uncertain. CDR1 is MNHNS, CDR2 SASEGT, per germline. This CDR3 has 12 residues. V was shortened by 7 bases and J by 2 bases, with 8 bases between the two germline ends. For the CDR3, the DNA is TGTGCCAGCAATTCGATAAACACTGAAGCTTTCTTT. Amino acid sequence: CASNSINTEAFF.

The V gene is TRBV7-6, the J gene TRBJ1-4; 10 bases line up with TRBD1. The CDR3 is 16 amino acids. CDR1 and CDR2 (germline): SGHVS, FNYEAQ. V trimming: 2 bases; J trimming: 6 bases; junction bases outside the gene matches: 6. The CDR3 is CASSLLFGQGDEKLFF. DNA of the CDR3: TGTGCCAGCAGCTTACTTTTTGGACAGGGGGATGAAAAACTGTTTTTT. Full variable domain (outside the CDR3, taken from reference TRBV7-6 and TRBJ1-4): GAGVSQSPRYKVTKRGQDVALRCDPISGHVSLYWYRQALGQGPEFLTYFNYEAQQDKSGLPNDRFSAERPEGSISTLTIQRTEQRDSAMYRCASSLLFGQGDEKLFFGSGTQLSVL.

J is TRBJ1-3 and V is TRBV7-2; no firm D call. V was trimmed by 5 bases and J by 0 bases, leaving 14 bases between them. This CDR3 comprises 16 residues. Germline V gives CDR1 SGHTA, CDR2 FQGNSA. The CDR3: CASSDRRGISGNTIYF. The CDR3 nucleotides read TGTGCCAGCAGCGACCGACGGGGAATCTCTGGAAACACCATATATTTT.

This sequence joins TRBV20-1 and TRBJ2-3; TRBD2 agrees at 7 bases. V shed 2 bases, J shed 2 bases, and the junction held 4 bases outside the gene matches. Germline CDR1 and CDR2: DFQATT and SNEGSKA (reference sequence). The CDR3 totals 14 residues. CDR3 sequence: CSARRREPTDTQYF. CDR3 DNA: TGCAGTGCTAGACGGCGGGAGCCCACAGATACGCAGTATTTT.

The chain carries TRBV15 and TRBJ1-5; 7 nucleotides agree with TRBD1. Unmatched junction bases numbered 5, after V lost 3 bases and J lost 6 bases. The CDR3 loop spans 14 amino acids. CDR1 is LNHNV, CDR2 YYDKDF, per germline (reference sequence). The CDR3 DNA follows: TGTGCCACCAGCAGCGACAGGGTCCCTCAGCCCCAGCATTTT. Residues: CATSSDRVPQPQHF.

The rearrangement joins TRBV2 to TRBJ1-2, with D possibly TRBD1 on 5 matching bases. The CDR3 is made up of 12 amino acids. Germline CDR1 SNHLY, CDR2 FYNNEI. V lost 1 base and J 13 bases, leaving 13 bases between the germline ends. The DNA of the CDR3 is TGTGCCAGCAGTGAAGTTCTGGGACGGAGCACCTTC. It encodes CASSEVLGRSTF.

V is TRBV20-1 and J is TRBJ2-2; 11 positions match TRBD2. Germline-derived CDR1 and CDR2 are DFQATT and SNEGSKA (reference sequence). The CDR3 loop spans 15 amino acids. After removal of 4 bases from V and 2 bases from J, the junction contained 3 bases not matched to a gene. The CDR3 sequence is CSATRLAGNTGELFF. The DNA for the CDR3 is TGCAGTGCTACAAGACTAGCGGGAAACACCGGGGAGCTGTTTTTT.

The genes are TRBV18 and TRBJ2-2; 7 nucleotides match TRBD1. CDR3 length: 13 amino acids. CDR1 KGHSH and CDR2 LQKENI come from the germline V gene. The J segment lost 7 bases and the V segment lost 4 bases, leaving 3 bases of the junction unmatched. Here the CDR3 reads CASSLDRDGELFF. The CDR3 DNA sequence: TGTGCCAGCTCACTAGACAGGGACGGGGAGCTGTTTTTT.

V usage is TRBV11-2 and J usage is TRBJ2-5, with no clear D. Germline CDR1 SGHAT, CDR2 FQNNGV. The CDR3 sequence is 14 residues long. V lost 5 bases to trimming and J lost 9 bases, with 19 bases between them. This CDR3 reads CASSPPAPSPPQYF. The CDR3 nucleotides read TGTGCCAGCAGCCCCCCAGCTCCCTCGCCGCCCCAGTACTTC.

The rearrangement links TRBV4-1 to TRBJ2-5; 8 nucleotides match TRBD1. Trimming removed 2 bases from V and 5 bases from J; junction bases left unmatched: 7. Germline V CDR1 and CDR2: MGHRA, YSYEKL. The CDR3 runs to 15 residues. The CDR3 region is CASSQTDRAIETQYF. The CDR3, as DNA: TGCGCCAGCAGCCAAACGGACAGGGCGATCGAGACCCAGTACTTC.